These 3 T cell receptor beta chains were sequenced from one sample in a study of T cells in localized non-small cell lung cancer. Repertoires were generated with immunoSEQ multiplex PCR, while TCRdb's copy carries only in-frame clones and drops some. Counted here are over 40,000 clones, 86% occurring once; the ten biggest clones make up roughly 7%. Sequencing used peripheral blood, obtained before any cancer treatment. These receptors all stem from a woman aged 18-49 years with stage III lung adenocarcinoma.

CDR3 loop: CASSLSPGTPSSQYF. The DNA of the CDR3 is TGTGCCAGCAGCTTATCCCCAGGGACACCGAGTTCGCAGTATTTT. V usage is TRBV7-3 and J usage is TRBJ2-3; D possibly corresponds to TRBD1 (6 bases). The CDR3 contains 15 residues. Germline V gives CDR1 SGHTA, CDR2 FQGTGA. The V end was cut by 2 bases, the J end by 10 bases, with 19 bases between. The full variable domain, its missing parts supplied by reference TRBV7-3 and TRBJ2-3, is GAGVSQTPSNKVTEKGKYVELRCDPISGHTALYWYRQSLGQGPEFLIYFQGTGAADDSGLPNDRFFAVRPEGSVSTLKIQRTERGDSAVYLCASSLSPGTPSSQYFGPGTRLTVL.

The chain uses TRBV10-3 and TRBJ2-5; D ambiguous. The tail of the sequence fits TRBJ2-7 better, so the J call may be wrong. Germline loops: CDR1 ENHRY, CDR2 SYGVKD. This CDR3 region has 11 residues. The CDR3, as DNA: TGTGCCATCAGTGGACACTACGAGCAGTACTTC. Protein product: CAISGHYEQYF.

This clone has only one observation. The chain combines TRBV11-2 with TRBJ2-7, with D perhaps matching TRBD2 (7 bases). V lost 10 bases, J lost 4 bases, and 26 bases lay in between. Germline values: CDR1 SGHAT, CDR2 FQNNGV. The CDR3 extends over 16 amino acids. The CDR3 DNA reads as TGTGCCACCCAAACAGGCCCTGGCGGGGGCGGGTACGAGCAGTACTTC. This codes for CATQTGPGGGGYEQYF.